The 8 T cell receptor beta chains presented below share a single source sample, sequenced in a study of blood T cell repertoires in COVID-19. The table came from immunoSEQ multiplex PCR; TCRdb's copy has only in-frame clones and leaves some out. The table shows 250,000 to 300,000 clones, with approximately 82% occurring only once. Sequencing was performed on peripheral blood. Receptors originate from a man aged 55 to 70 who had recovered from COVID-19.

DNA of the CDR3: TGCGCCAGCAGCCAGCAAGAGGTTGGGGAGACCCAGTACTTC. It specifies CASSQQEVGETQYF. The chain couples TRBV4-1 to TRBJ2-5, with D unclear. The ends were cut back, 3 bases at V and 5 bases at J, with 13 bases in the middle. The CDR3 has 14 amino acids. Germline assignment: CDR1 MGHRA and CDR2 YSYEKL.

The chain combines TRBV9 with TRBJ1-3, with D maybe TRBD1 (6 bases). V was cut by 0 bases and J by 4 bases, with 11 bases left in between. The CDR3 runs 15 residues. The V gene's germline CDR1 is SGDLS and CDR2 YYNGEE. CDR3: CASSVAQGRGNTIYF. In DNA, the CDR3 is TGTGCCAGCAGCGTAGCGCAGGGGCGAGGAAACACCATATATTTT.

The chain uses TRBV28 and TRBJ1-5, with a weak D call TRBD1 (5 bases). The V gene lost 2 bases and the J gene lost 4 bases, with 18 bases spanning the gap. The germline V gene encodes CDR1 MDHEN and CDR2 SYDVKM. This CDR3 has 17 amino acids. The CDR3 nucleotides read TGTGCCAGCAGTTTAAGATTACAGGCCTCTCAAAATCAGCCCCAGCATTTT. It specifies CASSLRLQASQNQPQHF.

This clone has a single count. The V gene is TRBV11-2, the J gene TRBJ2-7; D gene uncertain. Per germline, CDR1 SGHAT and CDR2 FQNNGV. This CDR3 contains 9 residues. CDR3 nucleotide sequence: TGTGCCAGCAGTTGTGGCTCTAGGGTC. Amino acids: CASSCGSRV.

The chain carries TRBV3-1 (or the pseudogene TRBV3-2) and TRBJ2-5, with D tentatively TRBD1 (5 bases). Germline V lookup: CDR1 LGHDT, CDR2 YNNKEL (reference sequence). V was shortened by 0 bases and J by 2 bases, with 13 bases between the two germline ends. This CDR3 has 16 residues. The CDR3 protein is CASSQDSAREQETQYF. The DNA for the CDR3 is TGTGCCAGCAGCCAAGATAGTGCCAGGGAACAAGAGACCCAGTACTTC.

The gene calls are TRBV18 and TRBJ1-3, with 11 bases matching TRBD1. The CDR3 loop spans 16 amino acids. Trimming cost V 3 bases and J 1 base; bases outside gene matches: 2. The germline V gene has CDR1 KGHSH and CDR2 LQKENI. DNA of the CDR3: TGTGCCAGCTCACCGGACAGGGGGCGATCTGGAAACACCATATATTTT. Amino acid sequence: CASSPDRGRSGNTIYF.

This chain joins TRBV7-8 and TRBJ1-1; weak D call: TRBD1 (6 bases). Germline V gene sequence: CDR1 SGHVS, CDR2 FQNEAQ. The CDR3 covers 14 residues. The V end was cut by 4 bases, the J end by 3 bases, with 12 bases between. DNA of the CDR3: TGTGCCAGCAGCTCAAAGGACAGATACACTGAAGCTTTCTTT. Amino acid sequence: CASSSKDRYTEAFF.

This chain joins TRBV5-1 and TRBJ2-7; 8 nucleotides line up with TRBD2. The germline V gene has CDR1 SGHRS and CDR2 YFSETQ. V gave up 1 base and J gave up 2 bases; unmatched junction bases: 8. This CDR3 spans 16 amino acids. The CDR3 nucleotides read TGCGCCAGCAGCTTGCCGCCGGGGGGGCTCGCCTACGAGCAGTACTTC. Amino acids: CASSLPPGGLAYEQYF.